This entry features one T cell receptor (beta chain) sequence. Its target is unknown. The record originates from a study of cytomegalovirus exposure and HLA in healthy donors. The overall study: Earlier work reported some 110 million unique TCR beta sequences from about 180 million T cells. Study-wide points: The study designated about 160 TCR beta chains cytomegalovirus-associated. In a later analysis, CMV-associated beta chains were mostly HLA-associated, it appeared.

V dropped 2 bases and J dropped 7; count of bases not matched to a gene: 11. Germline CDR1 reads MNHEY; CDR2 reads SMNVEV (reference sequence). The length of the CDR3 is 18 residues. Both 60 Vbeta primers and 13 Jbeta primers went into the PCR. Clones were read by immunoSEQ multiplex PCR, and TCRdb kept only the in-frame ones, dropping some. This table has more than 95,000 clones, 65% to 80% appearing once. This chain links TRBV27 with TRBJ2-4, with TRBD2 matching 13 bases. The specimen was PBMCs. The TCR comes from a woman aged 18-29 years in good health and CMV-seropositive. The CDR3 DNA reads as TGTGCCAGCAGTTTAAGACTAGCGGGGGGAGGGTTTGGGAACATTCAGTACTTC. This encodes CASSLRLAGGGFGNIQYF.